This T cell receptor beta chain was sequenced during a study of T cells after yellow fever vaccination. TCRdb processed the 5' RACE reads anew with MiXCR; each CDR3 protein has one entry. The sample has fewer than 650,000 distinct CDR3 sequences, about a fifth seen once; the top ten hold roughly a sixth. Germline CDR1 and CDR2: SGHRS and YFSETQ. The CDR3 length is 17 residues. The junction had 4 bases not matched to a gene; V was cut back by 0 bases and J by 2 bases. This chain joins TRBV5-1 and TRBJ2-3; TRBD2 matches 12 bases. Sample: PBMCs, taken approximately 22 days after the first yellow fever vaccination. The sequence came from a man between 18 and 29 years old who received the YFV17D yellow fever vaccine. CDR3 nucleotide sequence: TGCGCCAGCAGCTTGGGAACTAGCGGGGGGATCACAGATACGCAGTATTTT. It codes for CASSLGTSGGITDTQYF.